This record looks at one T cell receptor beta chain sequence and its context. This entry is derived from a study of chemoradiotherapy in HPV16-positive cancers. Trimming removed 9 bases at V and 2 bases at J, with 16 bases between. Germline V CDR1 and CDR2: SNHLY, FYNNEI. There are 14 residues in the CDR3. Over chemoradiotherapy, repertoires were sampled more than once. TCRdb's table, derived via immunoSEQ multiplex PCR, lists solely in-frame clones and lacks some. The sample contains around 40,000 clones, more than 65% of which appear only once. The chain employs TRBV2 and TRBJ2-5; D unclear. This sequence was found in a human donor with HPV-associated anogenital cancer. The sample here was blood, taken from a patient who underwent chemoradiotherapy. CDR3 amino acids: CARIVKAPQETQYF. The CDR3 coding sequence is TGTGCCAGGATAGTGAAGGCCCCTCAAGAGACCCAGTACTTC.